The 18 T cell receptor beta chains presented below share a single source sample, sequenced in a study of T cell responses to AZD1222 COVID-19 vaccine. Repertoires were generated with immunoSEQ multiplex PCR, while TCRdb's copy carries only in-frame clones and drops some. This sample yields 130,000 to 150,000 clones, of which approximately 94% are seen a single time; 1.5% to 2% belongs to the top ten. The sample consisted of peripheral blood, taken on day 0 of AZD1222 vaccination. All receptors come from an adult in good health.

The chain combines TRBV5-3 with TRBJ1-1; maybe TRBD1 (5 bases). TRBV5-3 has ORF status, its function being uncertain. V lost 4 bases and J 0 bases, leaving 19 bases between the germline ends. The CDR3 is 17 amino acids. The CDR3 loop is CARSGPGRTPMNTEAFF. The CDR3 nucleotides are TGTGCCAGAAGCGGTCCGGGACGGACTCCGATGAACACTGAAGCTTTCTTT.

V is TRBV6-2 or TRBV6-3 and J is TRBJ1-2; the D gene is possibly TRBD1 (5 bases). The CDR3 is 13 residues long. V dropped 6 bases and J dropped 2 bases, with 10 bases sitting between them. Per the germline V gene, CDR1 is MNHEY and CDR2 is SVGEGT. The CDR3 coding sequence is TGTGCCAGCAGCCCCGGGGGGAACTATGGCTACACCTTC. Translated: CASSPGGNYGYTF.

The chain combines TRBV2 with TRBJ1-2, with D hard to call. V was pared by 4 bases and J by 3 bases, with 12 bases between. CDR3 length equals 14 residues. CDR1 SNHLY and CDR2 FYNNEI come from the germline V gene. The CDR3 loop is CASSVGNRYYGYTF. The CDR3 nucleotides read TGTGCCAGCAGTGTGGGTAACCGGTACTATGGCTACACCTTC. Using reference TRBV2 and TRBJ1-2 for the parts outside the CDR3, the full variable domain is EPEVTQTPSHQVTQMGQEVILRCVPISNHLYFYWYRQILGQKVEFLVSFYNNEISEKSEIFDDQFSVERPDGSNFTLKIRSTKLEDSAMYFCASSVGNRYYGYTFGSGTRLTVV.

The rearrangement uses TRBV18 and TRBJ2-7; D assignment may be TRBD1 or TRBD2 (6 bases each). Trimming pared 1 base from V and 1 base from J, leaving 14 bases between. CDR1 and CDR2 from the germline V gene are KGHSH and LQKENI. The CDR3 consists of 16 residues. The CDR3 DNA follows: TGTGCCAGCTCACCACGGGGGGCGAATGGTTCCTACGAGCAGTACTTC. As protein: CASSPRGANGSYEQYF. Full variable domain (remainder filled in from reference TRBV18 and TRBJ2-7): NAGVMQNPRHLVRRRGQEARLRCSPMKGHSHVYWYRQLPEEGLKFMVYLQKENIIDESGMPKERFSAEFPKEGPSILRIQQVVRGDSAAYFCASSPRGANGSYEQYFGPGTRLTVT.

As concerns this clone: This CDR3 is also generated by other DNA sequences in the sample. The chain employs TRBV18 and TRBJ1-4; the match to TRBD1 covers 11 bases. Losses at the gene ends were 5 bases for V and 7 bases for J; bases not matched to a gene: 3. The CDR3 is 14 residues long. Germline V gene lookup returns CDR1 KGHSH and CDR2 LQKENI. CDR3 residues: CASSSGTGGEKLFF. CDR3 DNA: TGTGCCAGCTCATCGGGGACAGGGGGTGAAAAACTGTTTTTT.

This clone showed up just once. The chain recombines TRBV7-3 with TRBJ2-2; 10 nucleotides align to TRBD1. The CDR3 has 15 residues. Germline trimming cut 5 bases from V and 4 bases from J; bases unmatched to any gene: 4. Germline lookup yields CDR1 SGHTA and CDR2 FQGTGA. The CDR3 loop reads CASSQDRGSTGELFF. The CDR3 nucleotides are TGTGCCAGCAGCCAGGACAGGGGGAGCACCGGGGAGCTGTTTTTT.

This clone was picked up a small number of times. CDR3 protein: CALGGEQYF. The CDR3 DNA follows: TGTGCCCTCGGCGGTGAGCAGTACTTC. This sequence joins TRBV2 and TRBJ2-7; D gene ambiguous. Germline V gives CDR1 SNHLY, CDR2 FYNNEI. The length of the CDR3 is 9 residues. The V end lost 11 bases, the J end lost 7 bases, and 9 bases lay between the germline ends.

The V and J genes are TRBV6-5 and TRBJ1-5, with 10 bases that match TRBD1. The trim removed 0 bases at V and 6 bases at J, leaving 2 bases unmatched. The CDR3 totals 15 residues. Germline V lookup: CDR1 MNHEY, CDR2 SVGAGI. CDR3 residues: CASSYSGTGAQPQHF. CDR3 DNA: TGTGCCAGCAGTTACTCCGGGACAGGGGCTCAGCCCCAGCATTTT.

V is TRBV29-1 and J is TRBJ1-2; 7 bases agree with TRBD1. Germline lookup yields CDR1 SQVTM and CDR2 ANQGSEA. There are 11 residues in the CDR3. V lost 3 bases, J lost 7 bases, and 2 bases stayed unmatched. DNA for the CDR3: TGCAGCGTTGACAGGGGGGGTGGCTACACCTTC. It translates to CSVDRGGGYTF.

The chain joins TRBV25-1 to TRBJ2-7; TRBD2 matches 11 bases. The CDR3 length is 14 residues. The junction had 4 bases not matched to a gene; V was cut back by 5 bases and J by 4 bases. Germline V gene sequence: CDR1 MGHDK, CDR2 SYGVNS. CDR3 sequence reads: CASSTGTSGYEQYF. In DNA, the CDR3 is TGTGCCAGCAGTACCGGGACTAGCGGATACGAGCAGTACTTC.

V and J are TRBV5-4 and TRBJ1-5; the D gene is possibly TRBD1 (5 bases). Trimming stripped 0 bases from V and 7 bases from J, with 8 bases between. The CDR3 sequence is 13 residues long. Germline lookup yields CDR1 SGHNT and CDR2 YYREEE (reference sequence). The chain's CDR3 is CASSLGGSQPQHF. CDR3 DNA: TGTGCCAGCAGCTTGGGGGGGTCCCAGCCCCAGCATTTT. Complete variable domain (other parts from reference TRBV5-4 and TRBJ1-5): ETGVTQSPTHLIKTRGQQVTLRCSSQSGHNTVSWYQQALGQGPQFIFQYYREEENGRGNFPPRFSGLQFPNYSSELNVNALELDDSALYLCASSLGGSQPQHFGDGTRLSIL.

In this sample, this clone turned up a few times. The CDR3 nucleotides are TGTGCCAGTAGTAGGGGAACTGAAGCTTTCTTT. It translates to CASSRGTEAFF. V gene TRBV19 combines with J gene TRBJ1-1; D is uncertain. CDR1 is LNHDA and CDR2 is SQIVND in the germline V gene (reference sequence). CDR3 size: 11 residues. V gave up 4 bases and J gave up 5 bases, with 5 bases separating them.

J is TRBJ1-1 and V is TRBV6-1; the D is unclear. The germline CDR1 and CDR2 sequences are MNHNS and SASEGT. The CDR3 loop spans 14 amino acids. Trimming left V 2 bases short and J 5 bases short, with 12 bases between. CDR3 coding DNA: TGTGCCAGCAGTGAACTCTGGGATGGGACTGAAGCTTTCTTT. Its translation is CASSELWDGTEAFF.

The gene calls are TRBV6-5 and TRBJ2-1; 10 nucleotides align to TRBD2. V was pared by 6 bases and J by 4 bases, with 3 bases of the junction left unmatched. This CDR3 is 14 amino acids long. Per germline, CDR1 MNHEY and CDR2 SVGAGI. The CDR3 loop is CASRRTSGYNEQFF. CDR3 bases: TGTGCCAGCAGAAGGACTAGCGGTTACAATGAGCAGTTCTTC.

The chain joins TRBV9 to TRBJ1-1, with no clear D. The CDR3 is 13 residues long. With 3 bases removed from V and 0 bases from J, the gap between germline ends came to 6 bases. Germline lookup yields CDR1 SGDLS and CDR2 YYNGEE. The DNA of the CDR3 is TGTGCCAGCAGCGAGGCTATGAACACTGAAGCTTTCTTT. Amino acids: CASSEAMNTEAFF.

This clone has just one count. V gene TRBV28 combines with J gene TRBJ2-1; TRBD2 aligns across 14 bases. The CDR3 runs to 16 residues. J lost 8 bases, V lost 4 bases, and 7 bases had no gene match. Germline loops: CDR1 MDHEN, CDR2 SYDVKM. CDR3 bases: TGTGCCAGCAGTTCGACTAGCGGGAGGGCCTTGGATGAGCAGTTCTTC. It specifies CASSSTSGRALDEQFF.

The CDR3 spells CASSTDPSGQGSGELFF. The CDR3 coding sequence is TGCGCCAGCAGCACCGACCCCTCGGGACAGGGGTCCGGGGAGCTGTTTTTT. The chain uses TRBV5-1 and TRBJ2-2; 10 bases fit TRBD1. CDR3 size: 17 residues. Germline V gene data show CDR1 as SGHRS and CDR2 as YFSETQ. The V segment lost 4 bases and the J segment 6 bases; nucleotides outside the gene matches: 12.

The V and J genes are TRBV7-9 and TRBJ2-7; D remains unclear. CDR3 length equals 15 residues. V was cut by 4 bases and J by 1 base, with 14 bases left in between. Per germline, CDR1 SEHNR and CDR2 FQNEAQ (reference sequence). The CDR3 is CASSYPTLSSYEQYF. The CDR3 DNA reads TGTGCCAGCAGCTACCCAACCCTATCTTCCTACGAGCAGTACTTC.